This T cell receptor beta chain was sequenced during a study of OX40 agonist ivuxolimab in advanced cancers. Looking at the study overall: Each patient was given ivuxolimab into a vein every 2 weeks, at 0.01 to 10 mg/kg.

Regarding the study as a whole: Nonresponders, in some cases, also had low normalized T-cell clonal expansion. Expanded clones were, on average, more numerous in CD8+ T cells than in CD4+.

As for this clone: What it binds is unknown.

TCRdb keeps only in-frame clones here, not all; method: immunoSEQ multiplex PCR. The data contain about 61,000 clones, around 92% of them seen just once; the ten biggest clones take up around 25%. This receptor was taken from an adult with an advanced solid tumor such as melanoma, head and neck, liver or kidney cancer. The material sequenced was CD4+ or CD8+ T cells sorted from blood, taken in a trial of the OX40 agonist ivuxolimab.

The DNA for the CDR3 is TGTGCCAGCAGTTTTAACAGGGACAGAAGTTTTGACACCGGGGAGCTGTTTTTT. Protein sequence: CASSFNRDRSFDTGELFF. This rearrangement joins TRBV28 to TRBJ2-2; 7 bases map to TRBD1. Germline loops: CDR1 MDHEN, CDR2 SYDVKM. The junction had 13 bases not matched to a gene; V was cut back by 3 bases and J by 3 bases. This CDR3 has 18 amino acids.